The rows below give T cell receptor beta chains drawn from one sample of a study of cytomegalovirus exposure and HLA in healthy donors. Profiled with immunoSEQ multiplex PCR; TCRdb holds only in-frame clones, not every one. The repertoire consists of some 150,000 clones, with about four fifths occurring once and the leading ten covering roughly 13%. Sequencing was done on a sample of PBMCs. The source of these receptors is a woman aged 50 to 60 in good health and CMV-seronegative. CDR3s include the opening cysteine and the closing phenylalanine or tryptophan. D genes are given only for firm matches. Some rows mark clone size as missing; the rest say once, few, many or name a class of expanded clone.

abundance: few; j_gene: TRBJ2-1; d_gene: .; v_gene: TRBV2; CDR3aa: CASSESGRPYNEQFF; CDR3nt: TGTGCCAGCAGTGAATCGGGGAGACCTTACAATGAGCAGTTCTTC
abundance: .; j_gene: TRBJ2-7; d_gene: .; v_gene: TRBV11-2; CDR3aa: CASSLIGPYEQYF; CDR3nt: TGTGCCAGCAGCTTAATTGGGCCCTACGAGCAGTACTTC
abundance: .; j_gene: TRBJ1-1; d_gene: TRBD1; v_gene: TRBV7-9; CDR3aa: CASSHPPGTGIENTEAFF; CDR3nt: TGTGCCAGCAGCCACCCGCCAGGGACAGGGATAGAAAACACTGAAGCTTTCTTT
abundance: .; j_gene: TRBJ2-5; d_gene: .; v_gene: TRBV28; CDR3aa: CASSLGGGSGMWEETQYF; CDR3nt: TGTGCCAGCAGTTTGGGGGGCGGGAGCGGGATGTGGGAAGAGACCCAGTACTTC
abundance: .; j_gene: TRBJ2-1; d_gene: .; v_gene: TRBV7-2; CDR3aa: CASSLVADEQFF; CDR3nt: TGTGCCAGCAGCTTAGTAGCTGATGAGCAGTTCTTC
abundance: .; j_gene: TRBJ1-6; d_gene: TRBD1; v_gene: TRBV13; CDR3aa: CASSSRTGLNSPLHF; CDR3nt: TGTGCCAGCAGCTCGAGGACAGGTTTGAATTCACCCCTCCACTTT
abundance: .; j_gene: TRBJ2-1; d_gene: TRBD2; v_gene: TRBV10-3; CDR3aa: CAISEVRFSGSYNEQFF; CDR3nt: TGTGCCATCAGTGAGGTCCGCTTTAGCGGGTCCTACAATGAGCAGTTCTTC
abundance: .; j_gene: TRBJ2-7; d_gene: .; v_gene: TRBV13; CDR3aa: CASSVLGPDRGQYF; CDR3nt: TGTGCCAGCAGCGTACTTGGACCGGATCGGGGGCAGTACTTC
abundance: .; j_gene: TRBJ2-7; d_gene: .; v_gene: TRBV6-5; CDR3aa: CASSYGRQNYEQYF; CDR3nt: TGTGCCAGCAGTTACGGCCGACAGAACTACGAGCAGTACTTC
abundance: once; j_gene: TRBJ1-2; d_gene: TRBD1; v_gene: TRBV7-2; CDR3aa: CASSRDRANYGYTF; CDR3nt: TGTGCCAGCAGCCGAGACAGGGCTAACTATGGCTACACCTTC
abundance: .; j_gene: TRBJ1-1; d_gene: .; v_gene: TRBV11-3; CDR3aa: CASSLDLTGEAFF; CDR3nt: TGTGCCAGCAGCTTAGATCTCACAGGGGAAGCTTTCTTT
abundance: .; j_gene: TRBJ2-3; d_gene: TRBD2; v_gene: TRBV4-1; CDR3aa: CASSSLPPAGGPTASTDTQYF; CDR3nt: TGCGCCAGCAGCTCCCTCCCCCCAGCGGGAGGACCGACCGCTAGCACAGATACGCAGTATTTT
abundance: .; j_gene: TRBJ1-1; d_gene: .; v_gene: TRBV6-6; CDR3aa: CASSEQTNTEAFF; CDR3nt: TGTGCCAGCAGTGAGCAAACGAACACTGAAGCTTTCTTT
abundance: .; j_gene: TRBJ2-7; d_gene: .; v_gene: TRBV11-1; CDR3aa: CASSLEGFGRFPYEQYF; CDR3nt: TGTGCCAGCAGCTTGGAGGGTTTCGGTCGTTTCCCCTACGAGCAGTACTTC
abundance: once; j_gene: TRBJ1-1; d_gene: .; v_gene: TRBV11-2; CDR3aa: CASSLDQRERRAFF; CDR3nt: TGTGCCAGCAGCTTAGATCAACGGGAAAGAAGGGCTTTCTTT
abundance: .; j_gene: TRBJ2-7; d_gene: TRBD2; v_gene: TRBV19; CDR3aa: CASSEGTSGLPYEQYF; CDR3nt: TGTGCCAGTAGTGAGGGGACTAGCGGATTACCGTACGAGCAGTACTTC
abundance: .; j_gene: TRBJ1-4; d_gene: .; v_gene: TRBV5-1; CDR3aa: CASSLGPSGDEKLFF; CDR3nt: TGCGCCAGCAGCCTCGGGCCTTCGGGGGATGAAAAACTGTTTTTT
abundance: .; j_gene: TRBJ1-1; d_gene: TRBD1; v_gene: TRBV6-1; CDR3aa: CASSPGQEVTEAFF; CDR3nt: TGTGCCAGCAGTCCTGGACAGGAGGTCACTGAAGCTTTCTTT
abundance: once; j_gene: TRBJ2-5; d_gene: .; v_gene: TRBV18; CDR3aa: CASSPDRQETQYF; CDR3nt: TGTGCCAGCTCACCAGACAGACAGGAGACCCAGTACTTC
abundance: .; j_gene: TRBJ2-5; d_gene: .; v_gene: TRBV6-1; CDR3aa: CASIRTPQETQYF; CDR3nt: TGTGCCAGCATTAGGACACCTCAAGAGACCCAGTACTTC
abundance: once; j_gene: TRBJ1-1; d_gene: .; v_gene: TRBV19; CDR3aa: CASSIGANTEAFF; CDR3nt: TGTGCCAGTAGTATAGGGGCGAACACTGAAGCTTTCTTT
abundance: .; j_gene: TRBJ2-1; d_gene: TRBD1; v_gene: TRBV25-1; CDR3aa: CASSVWGQSRTSEQFF; CDR3nt: TGTGCCAGCAGTGTTTGGGGACAGAGCAGAACTAGTGAGCAGTTCTTC
abundance: .; j_gene: TRBJ2-5; d_gene: .; v_gene: TRBV7-9; CDR3aa: CASSLVRSQETQYF; CDR3nt: TGTGCCAGCAGCTTAGTGAGGTCCCAAGAGACCCAGTACTTC
abundance: .; j_gene: TRBJ1-1; d_gene: TRBD1; v_gene: TRBV7-3; CDR3aa: CASRQRPGQGAEAFF; CDR3nt: TGTGCCAGCAGACAAAGACCGGGACAGGGGGCTGAAGCTTTCTTT
abundance: .; j_gene: TRBJ1-1; d_gene: .; v_gene: TRBV7-9; CDR3aa: CASSLVRVPEAFF; CDR3nt: TGTGCCAGCAGCTTAGTGCGGGTCCCTGAAGCTTTCTTT
abundance: .; j_gene: TRBJ2-7; d_gene: .; v_gene: TRBV7-9; CDR3aa: CASSLDSNSYEQYF; CDR3nt: TGTGCCAGCAGCTTAGACAGCAACTCCTACGAGCAGTACTTC
abundance: .; j_gene: TRBJ1-1; d_gene: .; v_gene: TRBV11-1; CDR3aa: CASSLNSAEAFF; CDR3nt: TGTGCCAGCAGCTTAAACTCGGCTGAAGCTTTCTTT
abundance: .; j_gene: TRBJ2-5; d_gene: .; v_gene: TRBV5-6; CDR3aa: CASSLGGQTRTQYF; CDR3nt: TGTGCCAGCAGCTTGGGAGGACAGACGAGGACCCAGTACTTC
abundance: .; j_gene: TRBJ2-3; d_gene: TRBD2; v_gene: TRBV29-1; CDR3aa: CSVEDLRSGRAEGTDTQYF; CDR3nt: TGCAGCGTTGAAGATCTTCGTAGCGGGAGGGCCGAGGGAACAGATACGCAGTATTTT
abundance: .; j_gene: TRBJ2-1; d_gene: .; v_gene: TRBV7-2; CDR3aa: CASSSGNEQFF; CDR3nt: TGTGCCAGCAGCTCGGGAAATGAGCAGTTCTTC
abundance: .; j_gene: TRBJ2-4; d_gene: TRBD1; v_gene: TRBV30; CDR3aa: CAWSVGQGQTF; CDR3nt: TGTGCCTGGAGTGTCGGACAGGGACAAACCTTC
abundance: .; j_gene: TRBJ2-3; d_gene: TRBD1; v_gene: TRBV7-9; CDR3aa: CASSFRTGGTDTQYF; CDR3nt: TGTGCCAGCAGCTTCAGGACAGGAGGCACAGATACGCAGTATTTT
abundance: .; j_gene: TRBJ2-7; d_gene: .; v_gene: TRBV5-1; CDR3aa: CASSPQRVRGEQYF; CDR3nt: TGCGCCAGCAGCCCCCAACGGGTAAGAGGCGAGCAGTACTTC
abundance: .; j_gene: TRBJ1-1; d_gene: .; v_gene: TRBV4-1; CDR3aa: CASSQGGLRNTEAFF; CDR3nt: TGCGCCAGCAGCCAAGGAGGATTGAGAAACACTGAAGCTTTCTTT
abundance: few; j_gene: TRBJ1-4; d_gene: TRBD1; v_gene: TRBV2; CDR3aa: CASRTQGGSEKLFF; CDR3nt: TGTGCCAGCAGAACACAGGGGGGTAGTGAAAAACTGTTTTTT
abundance: .; j_gene: TRBJ2-1; d_gene: TRBD1; v_gene: TRBV25-1; CDR3aa: CASSEPGQVYNEQFF; CDR3nt: TGTGCCAGCAGTGAACCGGGACAGGTCTACAATGAGCAGTTCTTC
abundance: .; j_gene: TRBJ2-7; d_gene: .; v_gene: TRBV5-4; CDR3aa: CASTSSDIYEQYF; CDR3nt: TGTGCCAGCACCTCTTCAGATATCTACGAGCAGTACTTC
abundance: .; j_gene: TRBJ2-7; d_gene: .; v_gene: TRBV28; CDR3aa: CASSELGGYEQYF; CDR3nt: TGTGCCTCATCAGAGTTGGGGGGTTACGAGCAGTACTTC
abundance: once; j_gene: TRBJ2-7; d_gene: .; v_gene: TRBV5-1; CDR3aa: CASSHLGGGRMDEQYF; CDR3nt: TGCGCCAGCAGCCATTTGGGGGGCGGGAGAATGGACGAGCAGTACTTC
abundance: .; j_gene: TRBJ1-1; d_gene: .; v_gene: TRBV9; CDR3aa: CASSGQPRSEAFF; CDR3nt: TGTGCCAGCAGCGGACAGCCGAGATCTGAAGCTTTCTTT
abundance: .; j_gene: TRBJ1-2; d_gene: .; v_gene: TRBV28; CDR3aa: CASSLGQALGYTF; CDR3nt: TGTGCCAGCAGTTTGGGGCAGGCATTGGGCTACACCTTC
abundance: .; j_gene: TRBJ2-1; d_gene: .; v_gene: TRBV2; CDR3aa: CASSERAVSYNEQFF; CDR3nt: TGTGCCAGCAGTGAGAGAGCGGTGTCCTACAATGAGCAGTTCTTC
abundance: .; j_gene: TRBJ2-3; d_gene: TRBD2; v_gene: TRBV9; CDR3aa: CASSVGGGRSTDTQYF; CDR3nt: TGTGCCAGCAGCGTAGGCGGCGGGAGAAGCACAGATACGCAGTATTTT
abundance: .; j_gene: TRBJ2-2; d_gene: TRBD2; v_gene: TRBV13; CDR3aa: CASSSGGTGELFF; CDR3nt: TGTGCCAGCAGCTCGGGGGGGACCGGGGAGCTGTTTTTT
abundance: .; j_gene: TRBJ1-1; d_gene: .; v_gene: TRBV14; CDR3aa: CASSPGTPQAFF; CDR3nt: TGTGCCAGCAGCCCCGGGACTCCCCAAGCTTTCTTT
abundance: .; j_gene: TRBJ2-3; d_gene: .; v_gene: TRBV4-3; CDR3aa: CASSQDSGGTDTQYF; CDR3nt: TGCGCCAGCAGCCAAGATTCTGGGGGGACAGATACGCAGTATTTT
abundance: .; j_gene: TRBJ1-4; d_gene: TRBD1; v_gene: TRBV27; CDR3aa: CASSLIGTGVAANEKLFF; CDR3nt: TGTGCCAGCAGTTTAATCGGGACAGGGGTTGCGGCTAATGAAAAACTGTTTTTT
abundance: .; j_gene: TRBJ2-7; d_gene: TRBD1; v_gene: TRBV7-9; CDR3aa: CSSSLARQGSTYF; CDR3nt: TGTTCCAGCAGCTTAGCTCGACAGGGCTCTACGTACTTC
abundance: .; j_gene: TRBJ1-5; d_gene: .; v_gene: TRBV6-1; CDR3aa: CAGGGGLSNQPQHF; CDR3nt: TGTGCCGGCGGTGGAGGGTTGAGCAATCAGCCCCAGCATTTT
abundance: .; j_gene: TRBJ2-7; d_gene: .; v_gene: TRBV2; CDR3aa: CASGWVDQGEQYF; CDR3nt: TGTGCCAGCGGATGGGTCGACCAGGGAGAGCAGTACTTC
abundance: .; j_gene: TRBJ1-1; d_gene: .; v_gene: TRBV13; CDR3aa: CASSLGPRTLNTEAFF; CDR3nt: TGTGCCAGCAGCTTAGGCCCCCGGACTTTGAACACTGAAGCTTTCTTT